The rows below give T cell receptor beta chains drawn from one sample of a study of blood T cell repertoires in COVID-19. TCRdb's table, derived via immunoSEQ multiplex PCR, lists solely in-frame clones and lacks some. The sample consists of about 100,000 clones, more than 75% of them appearing once. Sequenced input: peripheral blood. The receptors derive from a man aged 25 to 40 in a cohort sampled during active COVID-19. CDR3s include the opening cysteine and the closing phenylalanine or tryptophan. The order of the fields is D gene, clone size, J gene, V gene, CDR3 protein, CDR3 DNA. The D gene is left open where the match is weak. Rows give clone size only sometimes, using once, few, many, or a class for an expanded clone.

. | . | TRBJ1-5 | TRBV5-1 | CASSLGLLRPNPQHF | TGCGCCAGCAGCTTGGGCCTTCTGCGCCCAAACCCCCAGCATTTT
. | . | TRBJ2-4 | TRBV6-6 | CASRPHPGVNIQYF | TGTGCCAGCAGACCCCATCCGGGGGTAAACATTCAGTACTTC
. | . | TRBJ1-3 | TRBV24-1 | CATLQFEGMGSGNTIYF | TGTGCCACCCTTCAATTCGAGGGTATGGGCTCTGGAAACACCATATATTTT
TRBD1 | . | TRBJ1-2 | TRBV5-1 | CASSLGTGGYGYTF | TGCGCCAGCAGCTTGGGGACAGGGGGCTATGGCTACACCTTC
. | few | TRBJ1-6 | TRBV6-6 | CAAMRGLPNSPLHF | TGTGCCGCTATGCGAGGACTGCCTAATTCACCCCTCCACTTT
. | . | TRBJ2-4 | TRBV2 | CASTVKNIQYF | TGTGCCAGCACCGTGAAAAACATTCAGTACTTC
TRBD1 | . | TRBJ1-1 | TRBV25-1 | CASSEGQVNTEAFF | TGTGCCAGCAGTGAAGGACAGGTGAACACTGAAGCTTTCTTT
TRBD1 | . | TRBJ2-1 | TRBV14 | CASSVQGARNEQFF | TGTGCCAGCAGCGTCCAGGGGGCCCGCAATGAGCAGTTCTTC
. | . | TRBJ1-6 | TRBV20-1 | CSASQNREGSPLHF | TGCAGTGCTAGTCAGAACAGGGAAGGCTCACCCCTCCACTTT
. | . | TRBJ2-7 | TRBV29-1 | CSVKRQVTYEQYF | TGCAGCGTCAAGAGACAGGTCACCTACGAGCAGTACTTC
TRBD2 | few | TRBJ2-3 | TRBV5-4 | CASSLIIIAGGRTDTQYF | TGTGCCAGCAGCTTGATCATCATCGCGGGGGGCCGCACAGATACGCAGTATTTT
TRBD1 | . | TRBJ2-7 | TRBV6-5 | CASSLGQGAYEQYF | TGTGCCAGCAGTCTCGGACAGGGCGCCTACGAGCAGTACTTC
. | . | TRBJ1-4 | TRBV6-6 | CASSQEGGGEKLFF | TGTGCCAGCAGCCAAGAGGGAGGTGGTGAAAAACTGTTTTTT
. | . | TRBJ1-4 | TRBV15 | CATSRDLREGREKLFF | TGTGCCACCAGCAGAGACTTGAGGGAAGGAAGGGAAAAACTGTTTTTT
. | . | TRBJ1-6 | TRBV7-9 | CASSLPHFGGGTYNSPLHF | TGTGCCAGCAGCTTACCACATTTCGGGGGTGGCACCTATAATTCACCCCTCCACTTT
TRBD2 | . | TRBJ2-3 | TRBV7-3 | CASSARGEGTDTQYF | TGTGCCAGCAGCGCCCGGGGGGAGGGCACAGATACGCAGTATTTT
. | . | TRBJ2-5 | TRBV3-1/TRBV3-2 | CASSQDNYQETQYF | TGTGCCAGCAGCCAGGACAATTACCAAGAGACCCAGTACTTC
TRBD1 | . | TRBJ1-2 | TRBV19 | CASSRPGTAYGYTF | TGTGCCAGTAGTCGTCCCGGGACAGCCTATGGCTACACCTTC
. | . | TRBJ2-1 | TRBV7-9 | CASSLAVQGIEQFF | TGTGCCAGCAGCTTAGCCGTACAGGGAATTGAGCAGTTCTTC
TRBD1 | . | TRBJ2-7 | TRBV6-5 | CASSYRDRAYEQYF | TGTGCCAGCAGTTACCGGGACAGGGCCTACGAGCAGTACTTC
TRBD2 | . | TRBJ2-3 | TRBV6-4 | CASSALAGFADTQYF | TGTGCCAGCAGTGCCCTAGCGGGGTTCGCAGATACGCAGTATTTT
TRBD2 | once | TRBJ2-5 | TRBV30 | CAWSAGTSGGKTQYF | TGTGCCTGGAGTGCCGGGACTAGCGGGGGCAAGACCCAGTACTTC
. | . | TRBJ1-4 | TRBV10-3 | CAISEQETTNEKLFF | TGTGCCATCAGTGAACAGGAAACAACTAATGAAAAACTGTTTTTT
TRBD1 | few | TRBJ1-2 | TRBV5-1 | CASSTGQGGFGYTF | TGCGCCAGCAGCACGGGACAGGGGGGATTTGGCTACACCTTC
. | once | TRBJ2-2 | TRBV18 | CASSPPVGNTGELFF | TGTGCCAGCTCACCACCGGTCGGGAACACCGGGGAGCTGTTTTTT
. | . | TRBJ2-5 | TRBV7-7 | CASSLERGGTQYF | TGTGCCAGCAGCTTAGAACGTGGCGGAACCCAGTACTTC